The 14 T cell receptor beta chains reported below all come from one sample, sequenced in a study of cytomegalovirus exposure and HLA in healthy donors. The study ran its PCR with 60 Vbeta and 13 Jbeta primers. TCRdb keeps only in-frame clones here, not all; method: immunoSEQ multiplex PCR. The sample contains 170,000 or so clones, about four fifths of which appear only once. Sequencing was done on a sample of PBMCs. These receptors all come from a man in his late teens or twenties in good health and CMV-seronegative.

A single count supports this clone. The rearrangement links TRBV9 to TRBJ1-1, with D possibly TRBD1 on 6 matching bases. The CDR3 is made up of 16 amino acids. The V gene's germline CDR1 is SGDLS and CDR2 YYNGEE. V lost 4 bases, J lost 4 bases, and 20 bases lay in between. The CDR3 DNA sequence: TGTGCCAGCAGCCCGTGGGGGGGGCGCCGGGTCACTGAAGCTTTCTTT. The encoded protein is CASSPWGGRRVTEAFF. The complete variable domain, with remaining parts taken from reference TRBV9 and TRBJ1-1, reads DSGVTQTPKHLITATGQRVTLRCSPRSGDLSVYWYQQSLDQGLQFLIQYYNGEERAKGNILERFSAQQFPDLHSELNLSSLELGDSALYFCASSPWGGRRVTEAFFGQGTRLTVV.

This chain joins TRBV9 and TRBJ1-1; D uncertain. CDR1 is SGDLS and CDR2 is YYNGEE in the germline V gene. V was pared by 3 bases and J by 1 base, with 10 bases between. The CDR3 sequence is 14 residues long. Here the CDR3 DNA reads TGTGCCAGCAGCGACGGTTGGAGGAACACTGAAGCTTTCTTT. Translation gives CASSDGWRNTEAFF.

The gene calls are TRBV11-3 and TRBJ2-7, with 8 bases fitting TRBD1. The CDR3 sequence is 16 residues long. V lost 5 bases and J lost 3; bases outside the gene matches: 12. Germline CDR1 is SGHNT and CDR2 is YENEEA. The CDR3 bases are TGTGCCAGCAGCCCAGGGGACAGGCGGGTCTTCTACGAGCAGTACTTC. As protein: CASSPGDRRVFYEQYF.

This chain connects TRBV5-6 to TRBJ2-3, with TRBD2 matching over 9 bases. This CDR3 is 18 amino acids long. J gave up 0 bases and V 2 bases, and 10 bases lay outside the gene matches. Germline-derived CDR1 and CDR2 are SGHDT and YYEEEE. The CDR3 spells CASSFGSGRFPSTDTQYF. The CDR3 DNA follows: TGTGCCAGCAGCTTCGGCAGCGGGAGGTTTCCTAGCACAGATACGCAGTATTTT. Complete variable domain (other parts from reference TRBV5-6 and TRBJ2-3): DAGVTQSPTHLIKTRGQQVTLRCSPKSGHDTVSWYQQALGQGPQFIFQYYEEEERQRGNFPDRFSGHQFPNYSSELNVNALLLGDSALYLCASSFGSGRFPSTDTQYFGPGTRLTVL.

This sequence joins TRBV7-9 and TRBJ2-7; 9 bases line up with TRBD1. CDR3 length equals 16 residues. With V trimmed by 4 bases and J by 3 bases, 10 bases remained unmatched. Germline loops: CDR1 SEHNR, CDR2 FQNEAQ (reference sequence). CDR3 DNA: TGTGCCAGCAGCTCAAGCGTCCGGGACAGGGACTACGAGCAGTACTTC. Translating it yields CASSSSVRDRDYEQYF. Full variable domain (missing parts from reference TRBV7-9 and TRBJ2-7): DTGVSQNPRHKITKRGQNVTFRCDPISEHNRLYWYRQTLGQGPEFLTYFQNEAQLEKSRLLSDRFSAERPKGSFSTLEIQRTEQGDSAMYLCASSSSVRDRDYEQYFGPGTRLTVT.

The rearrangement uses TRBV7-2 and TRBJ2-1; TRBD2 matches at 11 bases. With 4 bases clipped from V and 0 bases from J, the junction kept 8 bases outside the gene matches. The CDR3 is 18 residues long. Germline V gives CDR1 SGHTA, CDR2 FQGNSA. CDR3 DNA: TGTGCCAGCAGCTCCGGGACTAGCGGAAGATACTCCTACAATGAGCAGTTCTTC. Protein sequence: CASSSGTSGRYSYNEQFF.

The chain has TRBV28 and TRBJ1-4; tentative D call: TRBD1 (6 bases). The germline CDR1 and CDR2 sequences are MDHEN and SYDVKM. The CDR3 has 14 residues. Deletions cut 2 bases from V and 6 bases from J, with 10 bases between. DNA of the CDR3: TGTGCCAGCAGTTTAGCTACAGGGTATGAAAAACTGTTTTTT. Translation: CASSLATGYEKLFF.

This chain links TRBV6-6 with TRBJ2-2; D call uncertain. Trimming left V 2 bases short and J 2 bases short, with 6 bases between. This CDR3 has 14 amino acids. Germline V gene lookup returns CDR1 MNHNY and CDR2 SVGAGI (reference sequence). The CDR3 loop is CASSYPINTGELFF. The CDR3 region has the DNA TGTGCCAGCAGTTACCCCATTAACACCGGGGAGCTGTTTTTT.

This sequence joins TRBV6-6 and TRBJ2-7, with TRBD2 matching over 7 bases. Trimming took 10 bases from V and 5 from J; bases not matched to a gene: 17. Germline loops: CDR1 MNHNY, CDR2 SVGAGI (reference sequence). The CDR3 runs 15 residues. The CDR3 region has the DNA TGTGCCACTGGTCGGGGCGGATGGGGGGGGGACGAGCAGTACTTC. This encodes CATGRGGWGGDEQYF.

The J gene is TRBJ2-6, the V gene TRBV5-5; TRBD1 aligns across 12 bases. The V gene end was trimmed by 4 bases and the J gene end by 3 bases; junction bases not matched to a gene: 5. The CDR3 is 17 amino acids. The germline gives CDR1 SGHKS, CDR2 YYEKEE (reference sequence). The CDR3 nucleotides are TGTGCCAGCAGCCGAGGGACAGGGGGCAGTGGGGCCAACGTCCTGACTTTC. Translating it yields CASSRGTGGSGANVLTF.

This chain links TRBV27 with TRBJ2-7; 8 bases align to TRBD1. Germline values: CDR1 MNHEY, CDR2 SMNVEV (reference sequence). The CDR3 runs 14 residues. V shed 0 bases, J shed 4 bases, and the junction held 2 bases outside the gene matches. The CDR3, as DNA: TGTGCCAGCAGTTTATCAGACAGGGGTTACGAGCAGTACTTC. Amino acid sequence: CASSLSDRGYEQYF.

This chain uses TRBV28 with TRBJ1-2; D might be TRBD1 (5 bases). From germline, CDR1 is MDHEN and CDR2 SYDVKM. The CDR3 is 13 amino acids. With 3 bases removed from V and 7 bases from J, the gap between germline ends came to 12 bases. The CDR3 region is CASSFGEGSGYTF. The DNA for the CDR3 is TGTGCCAGCAGTTTTGGGGAGGGGAGTGGCTACACCTTC.

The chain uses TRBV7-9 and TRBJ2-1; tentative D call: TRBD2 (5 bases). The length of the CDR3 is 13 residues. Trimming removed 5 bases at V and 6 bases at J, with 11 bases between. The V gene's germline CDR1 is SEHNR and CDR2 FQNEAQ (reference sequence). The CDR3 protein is CASSPAGGNEQFF. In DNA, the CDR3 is TGTGCCAGCAGCCCGGCGGGCGGCAATGAGCAGTTCTTC.

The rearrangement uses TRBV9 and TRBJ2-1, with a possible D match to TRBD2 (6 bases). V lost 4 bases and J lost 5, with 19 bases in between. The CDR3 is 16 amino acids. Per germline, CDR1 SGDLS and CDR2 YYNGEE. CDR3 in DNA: TGTGCCAGCAGCCCCTTTTCCGGGACTCAACACAATGAGCAGTTCTTC. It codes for CASSPFSGTQHNEQFF.